This entry lists 17 T cell receptor beta chains sequenced from one sample in a study of long-term antiretroviral therapy in people with HIV. The run of the v3.0 immunoSEQ assay was at survey level. Using immunoSEQ multiplex PCR, the repertoire was profiled, and TCRdb retains in-frame clones only, with some absent. The sample lists more than 15,000 clones, roughly nine tenths occurring once. Here the sequenced sample was unsorted PBMCs, taken 0.6 years after starting antiretroviral therapy. All receptors derive from a woman between 40 and 50 years old with HIV.

This chain connects TRBV5-6 to TRBJ1-3; the D is unclear. The germline V gene has CDR1 SGHDT and CDR2 YYEEEE. CDR3 length: 14 residues. Trimming took 4 bases from V and 2 from J, leaving 10 bases between them. The DNA for the CDR3 is TGTGCCAGCAGCCCGGGAATGGCTGGAAACACCATATATTTT. It translates to CASSPGMAGNTIYF.

The J gene is TRBJ1-3, the V gene TRBV30; D possibly corresponds to TRBD1 (6 bases). Germline-derived CDR1 and CDR2 are GTSNPN and SVGIG (reference sequence). The CDR3 has 16 amino acids. Trimming removed 5 bases at V and 0 bases at J, with 17 bases between. CDR3 residues: CAWSRRGLASGNTIYF. Here the CDR3 DNA reads TGTGCCTGGTCTCGCCGGGGGCTCGCCTCTGGAAACACCATATATTTT.

The gene calls are TRBV5-4 and TRBJ1-1; 7 positions match TRBD1. From germline, CDR1 is SGHNT and CDR2 YYREEE (reference sequence). Trimming at V came to 0 bases and at J to 8 bases, leaving 7 bases not matched to a gene. The CDR3 sequence is 14 residues long. The CDR3 sequence: CASSLGQGGREAFF. CDR3 coding DNA: TGTGCCAGCAGCTTGGGTCAGGGGGGACGGGAAGCTTTCTTT. Complete variable domain (other parts from reference TRBV5-4 and TRBJ1-1): ETGVTQSPTHLIKTRGQQVTLRCSSQSGHNTVSWYQQALGQGPQFIFQYYREEENGRGNFPPRFSGLQFPNYSSELNVNALELDDSALYLCASSLGQGGREAFFGQGTRLTVV.

The V gene is TRBV18, the J gene TRBJ2-5; 7 bases are shared with TRBD1. The length of the CDR3 is 13 residues. In germline, CDR1 is KGHSH, CDR2 LQKENI. J was trimmed by 6 bases and V by 5 bases; bases with no gene match: 6. CDR3 amino acids: CASSSQGQKTQYF. Written as DNA, the CDR3 is TGTGCCAGCTCATCACAGGGGCAAAAGACCCAGTACTTC.

The chain couples TRBV4-1 to TRBJ2-4; 7 nucleotides line up with TRBD2. The junction had 3 bases not matched to a gene; V was cut back by 4 bases and J by 6 bases. This CDR3 spans 13 amino acids. The V gene's germline CDR1 is MGHRA and CDR2 YSYEKL. This CDR3 reads CASSPSSGNIQYF. CDR3 DNA sequence: TGCGCCAGCAGCCCGTCTAGCGGAAACATTCAGTACTTC.

The rearrangement uses TRBV18 and TRBJ1-5; unclear D gene. In germline, CDR1 is KGHSH, CDR2 LQKENI. The V end lost 1 base, the J end lost 7 bases, and 11 bases lay between the germline ends. The CDR3 is 14 amino acids. The CDR3 spells CASSPQGADQPQHF. DNA for the CDR3: TGTGCCAGCTCACCACAGGGAGCGGACCAGCCCCAGCATTTT.

The chain links TRBV5-1 to TRBJ2-5; 8 bases map to TRBD2. CDR1 is SGHRS and CDR2 is YFSETQ in the germline V gene. Trimming cost V 4 bases and J 3 bases; bases outside gene matches: 5. This CDR3 has 14 residues. The CDR3 DNA follows: TGCGCCAGCAGCCGGGAGGGGGAAAAAGAGACCCAGTACTTC. Protein product: CASSREGEKETQYF.

V gene TRBV19 combines with J gene TRBJ1-2, with D possibly being TRBD1 (6 bases). V lost 8 bases to trimming and J lost 1 base, with 32 bases between them. The germline CDR1 and CDR2 sequences are LNHDA and SQIVND (reference sequence). The CDR3 is made up of 20 amino acids. CDR3 nucleotides: TGTGCCAGTTCACACCCCCGATCCGGGACACGAAACCCACATAACTATGGCTACACCTTC. As protein: CASSHPRSGTRNPHNYGYTF.

V gene TRBV30 combines with J gene TRBJ1-2; TRBD1 matches at 7 bases. CDR3 size: 14 residues. Germline lookup yields CDR1 GTSNPN and CDR2 SVGIG (reference sequence). Trimming removed 4 bases from V and 0 bases from J; junction bases left unmatched: 5. CDR3 sequence (DNA): TGTGCCTGGATTCCAGGGGGAGCTAACTATGGCTACACCTTC. Protein sequence: CAWIPGGANYGYTF.

This chain links TRBV19 with TRBJ1-5; a possible D gene is TRBD1 (6 bases). CDR3 length equals 15 residues. The ends were cut back, 2 bases at V and 6 bases at J, with 14 bases in the middle. Germline CDR1 and CDR2: LNHDA and SQIVND (reference sequence). The CDR3 sequence is CASSILHRVVQPQHF. CDR3 nucleotides: TGTGCCAGTAGTATATTGCACAGGGTCGTTCAGCCCCAGCATTTT.

V usage is TRBV9 and J usage is TRBJ2-3; TRBD1 matches at 11 bases. CDR3 length: 16 amino acids. With 4 bases clipped from V and 2 bases from J, the junction kept 6 bases outside the gene matches. Germline assignment: CDR1 SGDLS and CDR2 YYNGEE. CDR3: CASSPGQGAYTDTQYF. Written as DNA, the CDR3 is TGTGCCAGCAGCCCAGGACAGGGGGCTTACACAGATACGCAGTATTTT.

Concerning this clone: A read error may account for a junction end that differs from germline. The chain is built from TRBV7-7 and TRBJ2-3; D uncertain. CDR1 and CDR2 from the germline V gene are SSHAT and FNYEAQ (reference sequence). The CDR3 has 13 amino acids. DNA for the CDR3: TGTGCTAGCAGCTTAGCTAGCACAGATACGCAGTATTTT. Amino acid sequence: CASSLASTDTQYF.

The chain links TRBV29-1 to TRBJ1-3; D gene unclear. The CDR3 runs to 12 residues. V lost 6 bases and J lost 0, with 6 bases in between. CDR1 is SQVTM and CDR2 is ANQGSEA in the germline V gene. CDR3 protein: CSVASSGNTIYF. In nucleotides, the CDR3 is TGCAGCGTAGCGAGCTCTGGAAACACCATATATTTT.

This chain links TRBV5-1 with TRBJ1-1; maybe TRBD1 (6 bases). V was pared by 3 bases and J by 1 base, with 10 bases between. Germline CDR1 reads SGHRS; CDR2 reads YFSETQ. The CDR3 runs 14 residues. The CDR3 spells CASSSTGKNTEAFF. DNA of the CDR3: TGCGCCAGCAGCTCTACAGGGAAGAACACTGAAGCTTTCTTT.

The chain combines TRBV5-8 with TRBJ2-3, with 11 positions matching TRBD2. The CDR3 extends over 16 amino acids. CDR1 is SGHTS, CDR2 YDEGEE, per germline. The J segment lost 4 bases and the V segment lost 0 bases, leaving 4 bases of the junction unmatched. The chain's CDR3 is CASSLELAGGADTQYF. The CDR3 DNA sequence: TGTGCCAGCAGCTTGGAGCTAGCGGGGGGCGCAGATACGCAGTATTTT.

J is TRBJ2-1 and V is TRBV4-1, with 7 bases that match TRBD1. The trim removed 5 bases at V and 4 bases at J, leaving 11 bases unmatched. Germline CDR1 reads MGHRA; CDR2 reads YSYEKL. This CDR3 comprises 16 residues. For the CDR3, the DNA is TGCGCCAGCAGCTCCCTTTGGGGACAGACGTACAATGAGCAGTTCTTC. As protein: CASSSLWGQTYNEQFF.

The V and J genes are TRBV16 and TRBJ1-3; D remains unclear. The CDR3 totals 14 residues. Trimming took 0 bases from V and 0 from J, leaving 3 bases between them. Germline CDR1 reads KGHSY; CDR2 reads FQNENV. The CDR3 spells CASSQSFSGNTIYF. The CDR3, as DNA: TGTGCCAGCAGCCAATCGTTCTCTGGAAACACCATATATTTT.